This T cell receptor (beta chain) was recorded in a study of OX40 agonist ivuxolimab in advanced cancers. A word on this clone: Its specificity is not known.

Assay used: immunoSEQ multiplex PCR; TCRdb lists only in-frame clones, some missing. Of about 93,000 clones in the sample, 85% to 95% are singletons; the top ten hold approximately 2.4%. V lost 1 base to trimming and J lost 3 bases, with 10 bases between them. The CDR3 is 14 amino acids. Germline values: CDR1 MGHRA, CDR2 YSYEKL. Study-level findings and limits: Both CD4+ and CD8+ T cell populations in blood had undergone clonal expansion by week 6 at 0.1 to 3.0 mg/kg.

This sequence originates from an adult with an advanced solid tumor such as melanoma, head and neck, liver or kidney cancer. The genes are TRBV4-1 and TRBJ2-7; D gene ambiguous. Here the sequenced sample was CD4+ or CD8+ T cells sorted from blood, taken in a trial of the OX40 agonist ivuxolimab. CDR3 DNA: TGCGCCAGCAGCCAAGTTCGTCAAGACTACGAGCAGTACTTC. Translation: CASSQVRQDYEQYF.